This TCR beta chain was identified during a study of T cell responses to AZD1222 COVID-19 vaccine. Overall study results and limits: Seropositive at baseline were only a handful of AZD1222 recipients. Females made up more of the donors, who were largely white British, and clonal diversity may have come out too low.

Second-dose recipients at about 4 or about 12 weeks were treated as one pooled group. Notes on this clone: Antigen unknown.

V was clipped by 4 bases and J by 5 bases, with 14 bases between them. The germline V gene has CDR1 SGHNT and CDR2 YENEEA. The CDR3 consists of 14 residues. The method was immunoSEQ multiplex PCR; TCRdb's version includes in-frame clones alone and lacks a portion of them. The table records about 150,000 clones, approximately 89% of them present only once. The source of this sequence is an adult who received the AZD1222 COVID-19 vaccine. Sequencing was performed on peripheral blood, taken 28 days after the second AZD1222 dose. V gene TRBV11-3 combines with J gene TRBJ1-1; TRBD1 might be the D (6 bases). The CDR3 loop reads CASSSDRPGTEAFF. CDR3 nucleotides: TGTGCCAGCAGCTCTGACAGGCCGGGGACTGAAGCTTTCTTT. Using reference TRBV11-3 and TRBJ1-1 for the parts outside the CDR3, the full variable domain is EAGVVQSPRYKIIEKKQPVAFWCNPISGHNTLYWYLQNLGQGPELLIRYENEEAVDDSQLPKDRFSAERLKGVDSTLKIQPAELGDSAVYLCASSSDRPGTEAFFGQGTRLTVV.